This entry features one T cell receptor beta chain sequence. Original analysis: From reference gene primer amplification, estimates of nucleated cell counts were derived. Clones were sequenced by immunoSEQ multiplex PCR, and TCRdb holds only the in-frame ones, with some missing. That table gives V, J and clone size, and the DNA gave D and trimming. This table has 250,000 or so clones, approximately 85% appearing once. These data originate in a study of blood T cell repertoires in COVID-19. On the study more broadly: There were acute and convalescent COVID-19 samples, and they came from the United States, Italy and Spain. T cells, B-cell-depleted T cells, or PBMCs provided the cDNA or gDNA that served as material.

Trimming shortened V by 1 base and J by 0 bases, and 8 bases separated the two germline ends. The germline gives CDR1 SEHNR, CDR2 FQNEAQ (reference sequence). The CDR3 is 15 amino acids. J is TRBJ2-3 and V is TRBV7-9; D gene uncertain. This clonotype originated in an elderly man with acute or convalescent COVID-19. The material sequenced was peripheral blood. The chain's CDR3 is CASSLGQVSTDTQYF. The CDR3 DNA follows: TGTGCCAGCAGCTTAGGCCAGGTTAGCACAGATACGCAGTATTTT.